Given below is one TCR beta chain in context. This sample is part of a study of cytomegalovirus exposure and HLA in healthy donors. The primer mix had 60 Vbeta and 13 Jbeta primers. Here immunoSEQ multiplex PCR was the method, and the copy in TCRdb shows in-frame clones only, minus some. The sample's table shows around 100,000 clones. This CDR3 has 14 amino acids. Germline V gives CDR1 LNHDA, CDR2 SQIVND (reference sequence). V was trimmed by 3 bases and J by 5 bases, leaving 13 bases between them. The specimen sequenced was PBMCs. The rearrangement uses TRBV19 and TRBJ1-1; weak D call: TRBD1 (5 bases). This sequence originates from a man aged 30 to 39 in good health and CMV-seronegative. CDR3 region: CASSIGGLGTEAFF. The CDR3 DNA sequence: TGTGCCAGTAGTATCGGGGGGTTGGGAACTGAAGCTTTCTTT.